This T cell receptor beta chain was sequenced during a study of early T cells in non-severe SARS-CoV-2 infection. Study-wide background: Bulk RNA taken from unsorted whole blood was sequenced, leaving chains unpaired.

Overall study findings and caveats: Missing private and CD4 specificities, VDJdb matching favored anti-spike CD8 responses.

Points on this clonotype: Its antigen is undetermined.

Germline V lookup: CDR1 LNHDA, CDR2 SQIVND (reference sequence). Trimming took off 3 bases at V and 8 bases at J, with 10 bases between the two ends. The CDR3 is 12 amino acids. Attachment of unique molecular identifiers to individual cDNA molecules was performed. TCRdb itself ran the 5' RACE reads through MiXCR, one entry per CDR3 protein. The sample has some 81,000 distinct CDR3 sequences, around 16% seen once. What was sequenced was whole blood. The V and J genes are TRBV19 and TRBJ1-2, with a possible D match to TRBD1 (5 bases). The receptor was isolated from an adult who was a healthcare worker with PCR-confirmed SARS-CoV-2 infection or an uninfected control (not recorded which). The CDR3 DNA reads TGTGCCAGTAGTATCAAGACAGTGGGCTACACCTTC. This encodes CASSIKTVGYTF.